Listed below are T cell receptor beta chains from one sample, sequenced in a study of Graves' ophthalmopathy and Graves' hyperthyroidism. TCRdb called the multiplex PCR reads again in MiXCR, with one record for every CDR3 protein. The profile shows more than 550,000 distinct CDR3 sequences, approximately 39% of them singletons. Specimen: peripheral blood. All receptors derive from an adult man with Graves' ophthalmopathy. Both conserved end residues are part of each CDR3. D genes are given only for firm matches. A clone size is listed for some rows: how often the clone was seen (once, few, many), or a class if it is expanded.

>TRBJ1-5|TRBV12-5|-|-
TGTGCTAGTGGTTTAAGGACGGAACTAAATCAGCCCCAGCATTTT
CASGLRTELNQPQHF
>TRBJ2-5|TRBV10-3|-|-
TGTGCCATCAGTGACAGTTTTAAACACGGGGAGACCCAGTACTTC
CAISDSFKHGETQYF
>TRBJ2-3|TRBV7-6|-|-
TGTGCCAGCAGCTTCAGGGTCGAAGATACGCAGTATTTT
CASSFRVEDTQYF
>TRBJ1-5|TRBV12-3/TRBV12-4|-|-
TGTGCCAGCTCAGGGTCCGCGGGACCCTATAGCAATCAGCCCCAGCATTTT
CASSGSAGPYSNQPQHF
>TRBJ1-1|TRBV7-2|-|-
TGTGCCAGCAGCTTGTGGGGTCCCACTGAAGCTCTCTTT
CASSLWGPTEALF
>TRBJ1-2|TRBV2|many|TRBD1
TGTGCCAGCAGTGAAGTAGGGACAGGCTATGGCTACACCTTC
CASSEVGTGYGYTF
>TRBJ2-7|TRBV3-1|few|-
TGTGCCAGCAGCCACCCAGGGAGTGAGCAGTACTTC
CASSHPGSEQYF
>TRBJ2-2|TRBV7-9|many|-
TGTGCCAGCAGCCCAGGACAGATGAACACCGGGGAGCTGTTTTTT
CASSPGQMNTGELFF
>TRBJ2-7|TRBV20-1|-|TRBD1
TGCAGTGCTACTAAAGGGACAGGGGTCGAGCAGTACTTC
CSATKGTGVEQYF
>TRBJ1-2|TRBV19|many|-
TGTGCCAGTAGTTTCGGACACGAATATGGCTACACCTTC
CASSFGHEYGYTF
>TRBJ2-6|TRBV6-1|-|TRBD1
TGTGCCAGCAGTTACTCGCAGGGGGCGGGGGCCAACGTCCTGACTTTC
CASSYSQGAGANVLTF
>TRBJ1-4|TRBV20-1|-|-
TGCAGTGCTAGCCCGGGCAGGAGTAATGAAAAACTGTTTTTT
CSASPGRSNEKLFF
>TRBJ1-1|TRBV9|few|-
TGTGCCAGCAGACGCCCAGAAGGCACTGAAGCTTTCTTT
CASRRPEGTEAFF
>TRBJ2-5|TRBV10-2|-|TRBD2
TGCGCCAGCAGTGATGTGACTAGCGGTGAGACCCAGTACTTC
CASSDVTSGETQYF
>TRBJ2-7|TRBV5-1|many|-
TGCGCCAGCAGCCGGATATTGGGTCTTGCCTACGAGCAGTACTTC
CASSRILGLAYEQYF
>TRBJ1-2|TRBV20-1|many|-
TGCAGTGCTAGAGTCAAAGGGGTTTATTATGGCTACACCTTC
CSARVKGVYYGYTF
>TRBJ1-1|TRBV10-3|few|-
TGTGCCATCAGTGAGGGGCAGGGTGACACTGAAGCTTTCTTT
CAISEGQGDTEAFF
>TRBJ1-4|TRBV6-5|-|-
TGTGCCAGCAGTTACTCAGGGGCTCGCGAAAAACTGTTTTTT
CASSYSGAREKLFF
>TRBJ1-1|TRBV29-1|-|-
TGCAGCGTTGGCGTCGGGGCCTCGAACACTGAAGCTTTCTTT
CSVGVGASNTEAFF
>TRBJ1-5|TRBV5-6|many|-
TGTGCCAGCAGCTCGTTTACCCAGAATCAGCCCCAGCATTTT
CASSSFTQNQPQHF
>TRBJ2-7|TRBV7-9|many|-
TGTGCCAGCAGCTTTCAGGGCTCGGACGAGCAGTACTTC
CASSFQGSDEQYF
>TRBJ1-1|TRBV2|many|-
TGTGCCACCCGACGGGAAATACCGAACACTGAAGCTTTCTTT
CATRREIPNTEAFF
>TRBJ2-7|TRBV15|-|TRBD1
TGTGCCACCGGCAAGACAGGGATTCGGTATGAGCAGTACTTC
CATGKTGIRYEQYF
>TRBJ2-7|TRBV5-1|many|TRBD2
TGCGCCAGCAGCTTGGCCGGACTAGCGGGAGGGGACTACGAGCAGTACTTC
CASSLAGLAGGDYEQYF
>TRBJ2-2|TRBV20-1|-|-
TGCAGTGCTATTAAGGGAGAGAACACCGGGGAGCTGTTTTTT
CSAIKGENTGELFF
>TRBJ1-5|TRBV7-2|-|-
TGTGCCAGCAGCAGGGCATGGCCCCAGCATTTT
CASSRAWPQHF
>TRBJ1-2|TRBV7-3|once|-
TGTACCGGCAGCTTAGCGACAGGAGATGGCTACACCTTC
CTGSLATGDGYTF
>TRBJ2-7|TRBV6-5|-|-
TGTGCCAGCAGTTACTCGGTCGGGAGCTCCTACGAGCAGTACTTC
CASSYSVGSSYEQYF
>TRBJ1-1|TRBV19|many|TRBD1
TGTGCCAGTAGTAGGGCAGGGGGCTGGGAAACTGAAGCTTTCTTT
CASSRAGGWETEAFF
>TRBJ2-7|TRBV2|-|TRBD1
TGTGCCAGCAAAATCGGGACAGGCTACGAGCAGTACTTC
CASKIGTGYEQYF
>TRBJ2-7|TRBV2|-|-
TGTGCCAGCAGTGAGGAGGAGGGAACCTACGAGCAGTACTTC
CASSEEEGTYEQYF
>TRBJ2-7|TRBV5-4|-|TRBD2
TGTGCCAGCAGCCAAGATTGGCCTAGCGGTCCCTACGAGCAGTACTTC
CASSQDWPSGPYEQYF
>TRBJ1-6|TRBV25-1|-|-
TGTGCCAGCAGTGAACAGGGGCCGGATAATTCACCCCTCCACTTT
CASSEQGPDNSPLHF
>TRBJ2-5|TRBV20-1|-|TRBD1
TGCAGTGGCGGAGATCGGACAGGGTCGGAGACCCAGTACTTC
CSGGDRTGSETQYF
>TRBJ2-7|TRBV19|many|-
TGTGCCAGTAGACTGGGATTCCAGAGCTCCTACGAGCAGTACTTC
CASRLGFQSSYEQYF
>TRBJ1-2|TRBV7-3|many|-
TGTGCCAGCAGCTTGAGTGAGGGCTATGGCTACACCTTC
CASSLSEGYGYTF
>TRBJ2-7|TRBV20-1|-|-
TGCAGTGCTAACTACTATTTGGACGGCTCCTACGAGCAGTACTTC
CSANYYLDGSYEQYF
>TRBJ1-3|TRBV2|-|-
TGTGCCAGCTCACCAGTGTCAAGCTCTGGAAACACCATATATTTT
CASSPVSSSGNTIYF
>TRBJ2-2|TRBV19|once|-
TGTGCCAGTCGCCCTCAGGGCCCATATGGGGAGCTGTTTTTT
CASRPQGPYGELFF
>TRBJ2-6|TRBV13|many|-
TGTGCCAGCAGCCACCGGGACCCGGGGCGTTTTGGGGCCAACGTCCTGACTTTC
CASSHRDPGRFGANVLTF
>TRBJ1-5|TRBV4-3|few|-
TGCGCCAGCAGCCAAGATGCGGGAGGTGGCAATCAGCCCCAGCATTTT
CASSQDAGGGNQPQHF
>TRBJ2-2|TRBV4-3|-|-
TGCGCCAGCAGCCAAGGGGGCGACACCGGGGAGCTGTTTTTT
CASSQGGDTGELFF
>TRBJ1-1|TRBV7-8|-|-
TGTGCCAGCAGCCATGACGATGCGAGCACTAAAGAAGCTTTCTTT
CASSHDDASTKEAFF
>TRBJ1-2|TRBV9|-|-
TGTGCCAGCAGCGGCTGGGGGTCCGGGAATGGCTACACCTTC
CASSGWGSGNGYTF
>TRBJ1-2|TRBV7-9|-|-
TGTGCCAGCAGCTTAGGTACGGCGGCTAACTATGGCTACACCTTC
CASSLGTAANYGYTF
>TRBJ1-1|TRBV3-1|many|-
TGTGCCAGCAGCCAAGATTGGCGAGAAGCTTTCTTT
CASSQDWREAFF
>TRBJ2-7|TRBV20-1|many|TRBD2
TGCAGTGCCCGAATCCCGCTAGCGGGAGAGCAAGACGAGCAGTACTTC
CSARIPLAGEQDEQYF
>TRBJ2-5|TRBV5-1|-|-
TGCGCCAGCAGCTTGGCCTACCTACAGGGCCTCCAAGAGACCCAGTACTTC
CASSLAYLQGLQETQYF
>TRBJ1-1|TRBV12-3/TRBV12-4|-|-
TGTGCCAGCAGTTTAGGACAGGTCACTGAAGCTTTCTTT
CASSLGQVTEAFF
>TRBJ2-5|TRBV29-1|many|TRBD1
TGCAGCGTAAATACAGGGGCCACCAACCAAGAGACCCAGTACTTC
CSVNTGATNQETQYF
>TRBJ2-6|TRBV5-1|many|-
TGCGCCAGCAAGGTCGGGAGAGTCTCTGGGGCCAACGTCCTGACTTTC
CASKVGRVSGANVLTF
>TRBJ2-5|TRBV11-2|few|TRBD1
TGTGCCAGCAGCATTAAAGTAGGGACAGGGTGGATAAACCAAGAGACCCAGTACTTC
CASSIKVGTGWINQETQYF
>TRBJ2-1|TRBV7-9|once|-
TGTGCCAGCAGCTCCGCAGCCTCCTACAATGAGCAGTTCTTC
CASSSAASYNEQFF
>TRBJ1-1|TRBV19|-|-
TGTGCCAGTAGTACAGGGGTAGGCACTGAAGCTTTCTTT
CASSTGVGTEAFF
>TRBJ1-2|TRBV2|-|TRBD1
TGTGCCAGCAGTTCGGGACAGGGGCTTCAGGGCCACACCTTC
CASSSGQGLQGHTF